A selection of T cell receptor beta chains follows, all from one sample in a study of response to subunit inactivated influenza vaccine. Via MiXCR, TCRdb re-called the RT-PCR reads, giving one row per CDR3 protein. The sample includes fewer than 800,000 distinct CDR3 sequences, about a sixth seen only once; the top ten take around a tenth. The specimen was PBMCs from blood, collected approximately 13 days after vaccination. The receptors come from a man over 45 who received an inactivated influenza vaccine. Both conserved end residues are part of each CDR3. Fields, in order: clone size, V gene, J gene, CDR3 protein. A row's size may be missing; if present it is once, few, many or a size class.

NA,TRBV5-4,TRBJ2-5,CASSLTTSAETQYF
NA,TRBV28,TRBJ1-2,CASSLETGVGNYGYTF
few,TRBV7-6,TRBJ1-4,CASSLGQGTANEKLFF
NA,TRBV6-5,TRBJ1-4,CASSYGTWGTNEKLFF
few,TRBV6-1,TRBJ2-1,CASSPTGRGYWNEQFF
NA,TRBV9,TRBJ2-5,CASSALGTAIGETQYF
NA,TRBV6-2/TRBV6-3,TRBJ2-7,CASTRGFAVNYEQYF
NA,TRBV6-1,TRBJ1-1,CAHSTGTLMNTEAFF
NA,TRBV20-1,TRBJ1-2,CSVNRGLAYGYTF
many,TRBV5-1,TRBJ1-1,CASSPGGQGDTEAFF
few,TRBV5-1,TRBJ1-1,CASSLDSGTSTEAFF
NA,TRBV27,TRBJ2-7,CASSSPGQAYEQYF
NA,TRBV9,TRBJ2-7,CASSVEGAPYEQYF
NA,TRBV4-1,TRBJ2-4,CASSQVELAKIIQYF
few,TRBV4-1,TRBJ1-5,CASSQEEGNQPQHF
few,TRBV4-2,TRBJ2-7,CASSQVTGGPYEQYF
NA,TRBV4-1,TRBJ2-7,CASSQDLPGLAAYEQYF
few,TRBV18,TRBJ2-5,CASSPLSQETQYF
NA,TRBV20-1,TRBJ2-3,CSARQDRFEDTQYF
many,TRBV10-3,TRBJ2-5,CAISTTSGEHTQYF
NA,TRBV29-1,TRBJ2-5,CSAGHSQETQYF
NA,TRBV9,TRBJ2-2,CASSVARGATGELFF
NA,TRBV3-1,TRBJ2-5,CASSQGRVRGGGETQYF
few,TRBV4-3,TRBJ2-7,CASSLGQGNSYEQYF
NA,TRBV2,TRBJ2-3,CASSGNRGQFTPQYF
few,TRBV10-2,TRBJ1-2,CASSDTTGTPYGYTF
many,TRBV18,TRBJ2-7,CASSPNSGTYEQYF
NA,TRBV28,TRBJ2-3,CASSLPRGWDTQYF
few,TRBV6-5,TRBJ2-5,CASSSRQGWETQYF
NA,TRBV5-1,TRBJ2-1,CASSWAVTSGASSRDEQFF
many,TRBV12-3/TRBV12-4,TRBJ2-7,CASNRQGSSYEQYF
few,TRBV7-6,TRBJ1-1,CASSFGYRAEAFF
few,TRBV7-2,TRBJ2-1,CASSPRGGGYNEQFF
NA,TRBV4-2,TRBJ2-4,CASSATSFSAKNIQYF
few,TRBV12-5,TRBJ1-1,CASGPRGPMGTEAFF
few,TRBV18,TRBJ2-1,CASSPPMSGVGNEQFF
once,TRBV7-9,TRBJ2-5,CASRPRTDFPLQETQYF
few,TRBV7-8,TRBJ2-1,CASSPPLRSSYNEQFF
NA,TRBV6-5,TRBJ2-2,CASSYSLGARVGELFF
few,TRBV4-3,TRBJ2-5,CASSQDTRDWVVETQYF
few,TRBV7-2,TRBJ2-7,CASSRPGQSSYEQYF
NA,TRBV24-1,TRBJ2-1,CATSSSGSNEQFF
few,TRBV20-1,TRBJ2-1,CSMHRADYNEQFF
NA,TRBV5-1,TRBJ2-1,CASSPGTAGLDEQFF
many,TRBV3-1,TRBJ1-5,CASSQQGNQPQHF
many,TRBV15,TRBJ2-6,CATSKDTVSGANVLTF
NA,TRBV5-6,TRBJ2-3,CASSLEWGSDTQYF
few,TRBV3-1,TRBJ2-2,CASSPSDSGTAGELFF
NA,TRBV2,TRBJ2-5,CASSGPEETQYF
few,TRBV5-4,TRBJ2-4,CASSPDFSPSAKNIQYF
many,TRBV29-1,TRBJ2-5,CSVESPQTGARLLTQYF
NA,TRBV6-5,TRBJ1-1,CASSYYRMGDAEAFF
NA,TRBV11-1,TRBJ2-3,CASSAWAGTDTQYF